This TCR beta chain appears in the sequencing data of a study of cytomegalovirus exposure and HLA in healthy donors. Overall study findings and caveats: In a later analysis, donors in an Asian-associated ancestry cluster reportedly had fewer N-insertions in productive TCRs than the cohort mean. An apparent linkage of common viral pathogens to several of the most significant clusters emerged in a later analysis.

This clone was detected only a few times. What it binds is not known. V lost 1 base and J lost 3; bases outside the gene matches: 5. This CDR3 has 16 residues. Germline V gives CDR1 MGHRA, CDR2 YSYEKL. PCR amplification relied on 60 Vbeta primers (plus 13 Jbeta primers). Profiled with immunoSEQ multiplex PCR; TCRdb holds only in-frame clones, not every one. Of under 150,000 clones in the sample, approximately 68% are singletons; the top ten hold about 4.5%. The receptor was isolated from a man aged 55 to 70 in good health and CMV-seronegative. Specimen: PBMCs. The chain is built from TRBV4-1 and TRBJ1-1; 10 bases agree with TRBD1. CDR3 DNA: TGCGCCAGCAGCCAAGCCTCGGGACAGGGGTACACTGAAGCTTTCTTT. This codes for CASSQASGQGYTEAFF.